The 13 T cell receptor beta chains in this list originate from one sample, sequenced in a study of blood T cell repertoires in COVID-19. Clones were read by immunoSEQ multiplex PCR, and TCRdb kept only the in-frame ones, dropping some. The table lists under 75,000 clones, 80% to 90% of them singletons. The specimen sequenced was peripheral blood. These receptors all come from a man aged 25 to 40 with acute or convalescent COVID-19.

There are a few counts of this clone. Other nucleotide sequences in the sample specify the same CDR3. The CDR3 DNA follows: TGCGCCAGCAGCTTAGAAGCGGTGTCCTACAATGAGCAGTTCTTC. Its protein is CASSLEAVSYNEQFF. This chain uses TRBV5-1 with TRBJ2-1, with D possibly TRBD2 on 5 matching bases. Per germline, CDR1 SGHRS and CDR2 YFSETQ. This CDR3 spans 15 amino acids. V lost 2 bases to trimming and J lost 1 base, with 10 bases between them. The whole variable domain, remainder taken from reference TRBV5-1 and TRBJ2-1, is KAGVTQTPRYLIKTRGQQVTLSCSPISGHRSVSWYQQTPGQGLQFLFEYFSETQRNKGNFPGRFSGRQFSNSRSEMNVSTLELGDSALYLCASSLEAVSYNEQFFGPGTRLTVL.

The CDR3 sequence: CASNRQHNSPLHF. CDR3 nucleotide sequence: TGTGCCAGCAACCGACAGCATAATTCACCCCTCCACTTT. The chain combines TRBV2 with TRBJ1-6; possible D gene TRBD1, 5 bases. The V end was cut by 7 bases, the J end by 5 bases, with 9 bases between. Germline V gene sequence: CDR1 SNHLY, CDR2 FYNNEI. The CDR3 has 13 amino acids. Looking up the rest from reference TRBV2 and TRBJ1-6 gives the full variable domain: EPEVTQTPSHQVTQMGQEVILRCVPISNHLYFYWYRQILGQKVEFLVSFYNNEISEKSEIFDDQFSVERPDGSNFTLKIRSTKLEDSAMYFCASNRQHNSPLHFGNGTRLTVT.

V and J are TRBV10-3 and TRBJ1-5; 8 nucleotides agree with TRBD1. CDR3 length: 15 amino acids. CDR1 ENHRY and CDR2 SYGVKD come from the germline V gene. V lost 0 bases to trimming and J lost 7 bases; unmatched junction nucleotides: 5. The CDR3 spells CAISESTAGGQPQHF. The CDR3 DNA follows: TGTGCCATCAGTGAGTCGACCGCAGGGGGCCAGCCCCAGCATTTT.

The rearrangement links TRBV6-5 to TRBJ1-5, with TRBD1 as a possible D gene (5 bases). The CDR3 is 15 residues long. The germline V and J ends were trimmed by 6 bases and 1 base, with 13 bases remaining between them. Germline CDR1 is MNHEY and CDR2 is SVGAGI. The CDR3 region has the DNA TGTGCCAGCAGGCTAACAGGAGGGAGCAATCAGCCCCAGCATTTT. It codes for CASRLTGGSNQPQHF.

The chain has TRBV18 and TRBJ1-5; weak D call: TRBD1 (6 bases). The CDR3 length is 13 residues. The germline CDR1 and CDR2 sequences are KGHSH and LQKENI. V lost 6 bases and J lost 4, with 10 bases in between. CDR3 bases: TGTGCCAGCTCTCTGGACAGAAATCAGCCCCAGCATTTT. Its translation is CASSLDRNQPQHF.

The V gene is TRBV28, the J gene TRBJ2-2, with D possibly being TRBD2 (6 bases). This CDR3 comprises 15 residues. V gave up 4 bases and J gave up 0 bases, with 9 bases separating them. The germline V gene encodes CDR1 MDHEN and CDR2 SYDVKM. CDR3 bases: TGTGCCAGCAGTTACACTAGCCCGAACACCGGGGAGCTGTTTTTT. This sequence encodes CASSYTSPNTGELFF.

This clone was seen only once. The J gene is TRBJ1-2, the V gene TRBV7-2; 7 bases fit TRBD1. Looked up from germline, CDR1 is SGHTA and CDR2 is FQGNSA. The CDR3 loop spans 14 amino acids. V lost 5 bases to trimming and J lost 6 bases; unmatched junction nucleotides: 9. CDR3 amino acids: CASSRVRGGNGYTF. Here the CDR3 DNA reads TGTGCCAGCAGCCGGGTGAGAGGGGGCAATGGCTACACCTTC.

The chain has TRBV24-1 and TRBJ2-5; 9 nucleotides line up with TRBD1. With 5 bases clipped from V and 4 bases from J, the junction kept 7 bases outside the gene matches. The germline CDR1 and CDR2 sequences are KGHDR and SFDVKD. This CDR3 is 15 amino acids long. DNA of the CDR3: TGTGCCACCAGTGCGGGGGACAGGGTAGGAGAGACCCAGTACTTC. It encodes CATSAGDRVGETQYF.

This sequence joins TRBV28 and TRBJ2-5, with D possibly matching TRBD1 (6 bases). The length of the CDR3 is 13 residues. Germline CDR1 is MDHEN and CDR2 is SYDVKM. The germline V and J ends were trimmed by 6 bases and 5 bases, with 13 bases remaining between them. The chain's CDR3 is CASRAQGSETQYF. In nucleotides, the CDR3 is TGTGCCAGCAGAGCACAGGGATCGGAGACCCAGTACTTC.

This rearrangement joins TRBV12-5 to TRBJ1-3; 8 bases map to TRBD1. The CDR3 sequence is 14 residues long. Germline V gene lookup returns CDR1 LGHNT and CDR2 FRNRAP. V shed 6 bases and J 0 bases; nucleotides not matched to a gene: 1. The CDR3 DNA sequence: TGTGCTAGTGGGACAGGGGACTCTGGAAACACCATATATTTT. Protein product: CASGTGDSGNTIYF.

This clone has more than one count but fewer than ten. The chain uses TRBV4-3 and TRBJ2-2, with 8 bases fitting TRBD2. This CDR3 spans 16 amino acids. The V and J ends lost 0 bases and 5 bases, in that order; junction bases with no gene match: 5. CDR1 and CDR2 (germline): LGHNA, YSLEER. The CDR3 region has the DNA TGCGCCAGCAGCCAAGAGGGGACTAGTGGGACCGGGGAGCTGTTTTTT. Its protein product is CASSQEGTSGTGELFF.

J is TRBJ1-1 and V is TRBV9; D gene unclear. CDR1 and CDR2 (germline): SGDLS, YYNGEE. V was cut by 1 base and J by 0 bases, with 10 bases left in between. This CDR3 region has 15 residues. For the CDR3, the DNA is TGTGCCAGCAGCGTAAAGGAGTACATGAACACTGAAGCTTTCTTT. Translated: CASSVKEYMNTEAFF.

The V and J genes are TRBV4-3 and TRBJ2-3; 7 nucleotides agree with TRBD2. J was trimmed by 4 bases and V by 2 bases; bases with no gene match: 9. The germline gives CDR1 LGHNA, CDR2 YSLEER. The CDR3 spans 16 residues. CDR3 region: CASSQYRAGVSDTQYF. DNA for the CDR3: TGCGCCAGCAGCCAATACCGGGCGGGAGTCTCAGATACGCAGTATTTT.